This T cell receptor (beta chain) originates from a study of blood T cells in healthy people across ages. Germline CDR1 is SNHLY and CDR2 is FYNNEI. The CDR3 length is 13 residues. With a J-beta primer mix and a sample-barcoded 5' primer, a second PCR ran 7 to 11 cycles. Each CDR3 protein is one row after TCRdb ran MiXCR on the 5' RACE reads. The profile shows about 1.8 million distinct CDR3 sequences, around half of them singletons. Study results and caveats: Per million T cells, TCR beta diversity dropped about linearly as age rose. In long-lived donors, naive CD4+ cell counts and diversity exceeded those of aged donors.

A few counts support this clonotype. Its antigen is still unknown. The specimen sequenced was blood. The sequence was collected from a woman between 35 and 50 years old in good health. The chain recombines TRBV2 with TRBJ2-7; weak D call: TRBD2 (5 bases). The J call is uncertain, as TRBJ2-5 better fits the DNA end. CDR3 nucleotides: TGTGCCAGCAGTAGCTGGGAGCAAGAGACCCAGTACTTC. Its protein is CASSSWEQETQYF.